This section outlines one T cell receptor beta chain sequence together with its context. Original data processing: The assay estimated nucleated cells by amplifying reference gene primers. Assay: immunoSEQ multiplex PCR; the TCRdb copy retains only in-frame clones and omits some. That table gives V, J and clone size, and the DNA gave D and trimming. The sample holds about 380,000 clones, 75% to 90% seen once. This CDR3 spans 14 amino acids. V dropped 6 bases and J dropped 3 bases, with 15 bases sitting between them. Looked up from germline, CDR1 is MNHNY and CDR2 is SVGAGI (reference sequence). These data come from a study of blood T cell repertoires in COVID-19. The overall study: The United States, Italy and Spain provided the acute and convalescent COVID-19 samples. Sample material is recorded as cDNA or gDNA derived from T cells, B-cell-depleted T cells, or PBMCs.

The J gene is TRBJ2-7, the V gene TRBV6-6, with a weak D call TRBD1 (5 bases). The sample taken for sequencing was peripheral blood. This clonotype originated in a woman in her late teens or twenties with acute or convalescent COVID-19. CDR3 in amino acids: CASRETQELYEQYF. The CDR3 nucleotides are TGTGCCAGCAGAGAAACACAGGAACTCTACGAGCAGTACTTC.